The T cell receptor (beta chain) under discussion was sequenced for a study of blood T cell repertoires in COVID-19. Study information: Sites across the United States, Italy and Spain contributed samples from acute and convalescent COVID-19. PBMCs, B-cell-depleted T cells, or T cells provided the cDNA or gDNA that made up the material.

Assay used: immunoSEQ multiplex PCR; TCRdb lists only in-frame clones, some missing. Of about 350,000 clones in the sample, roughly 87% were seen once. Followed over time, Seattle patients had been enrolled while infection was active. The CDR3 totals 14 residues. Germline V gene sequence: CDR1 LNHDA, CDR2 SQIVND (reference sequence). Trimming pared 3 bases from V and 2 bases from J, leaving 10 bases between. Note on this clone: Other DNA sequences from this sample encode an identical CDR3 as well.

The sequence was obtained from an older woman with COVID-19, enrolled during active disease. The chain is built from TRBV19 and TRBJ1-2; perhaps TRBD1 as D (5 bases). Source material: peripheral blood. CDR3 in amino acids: CASSIARANYGYTF. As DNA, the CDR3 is TGTGCCAGTAGTATCGCCAGGGCAAACTATGGCTACACCTTC.